The 29 T cell receptor beta chains given below trace back to one sample, sequenced in a study of cytomegalovirus exposure and HLA in healthy donors. Only in-frame clones appear in the TCRdb table, and some are missing; sequencing was by immunoSEQ multiplex PCR. The data contain more than 85,000 clones, roughly 90% of them singletons. Sequenced input: PBMCs. These receptors originate from a woman in her thirties in good health and CMV-seropositive.

The genes are TRBV30 and TRBJ2-5; D gene uncertain. This CDR3 spans 14 amino acids. Germline CDR1 reads GTSNPN; CDR2 reads SVGIG (reference sequence). V gave up 4 bases and J gave up 0 bases, with 12 bases separating them. The CDR3 reads CAWISERDQETQYF. CDR3 nucleotides: TGTGCCTGGATCTCCGAAAGAGACCAAGAGACCCAGTACTTC.

The chain carries TRBV19 and TRBJ1-2; D gene ambiguous. This CDR3 has 11 amino acids. Germline values: CDR1 LNHDA, CDR2 SQIVND (reference sequence). Trimming took off 7 bases at V and 5 bases at J, with 8 bases between the two ends. The CDR3 DNA sequence: TGTGCCAGTACCCTCGGTTATGGCTACACCTTC. Translation: CASTLGYGYTF. Filled out from reference TRBV19 and TRBJ1-2, the complete variable domain reads DGGITQSPKYLFRKEGQNVTLSCEQNLNHDAMYWYRQDPGQGLRLIYYSQIVNDFQKGDIAEGYSVSREKKESFPLTVTSAQKNPTAFYLCASTLGYGYTFGSGTRLTVV.

This clone was recorded only once. The V gene is TRBV15, the J gene TRBJ2-7; 16 bases are shared with TRBD2. V dropped 3 bases and J dropped 3; count of bases not matched to a gene: 8. There are 18 residues in the CDR3. Germline CDR1 reads LNHNV; CDR2 reads YYDKDF (reference sequence). The DNA for the CDR3 is TGTGCCACCAGCAGTCCCGGGACTAGCGGGAGGGGGGACTACGAGCAGTACTTC. Translation: CATSSPGTSGRGDYEQYF.

The V and J genes are TRBV6-6 and TRBJ2-7; TRBD1 is a possible D gene (5 bases). Trimming left V 6 bases short and J 2 bases short, with 11 bases between. The germline CDR1 and CDR2 sequences are MNHNY and SVGAGI (reference sequence). CDR3 size: 13 residues. In DNA, the CDR3 is TGTGCCAGCAGGCCCGACAGAGCCTACGAGCAGTACTTC. Encoded protein: CASRPDRAYEQYF.

V is TRBV21-1 and J is TRBJ2-7; the table's D gene call, TRBD1, was not cross checked with the DNA. TRBV21-1 counts as a pseudogene. The CDR3 runs to 16 residues. CDR3 loop: CASSKGFRTGRYEQYF. In DNA form, the CDR3 reads TGTGCCAGCAGCAAAGGATTTAGAACAGGGCGGTACGAGCAGTACTTC.

The chain employs TRBV7-2 and TRBJ1-1; no clear D gene. Germline lookup yields CDR1 SGHTA and CDR2 FQGNSA. V gave up 2 bases and J gave up 10 bases, with 14 bases separating them. The CDR3 sequence is 13 residues long. The CDR3 DNA is TGTGCCAGCAGCTTACCCAACCCTATTGTAGCTTTCTTT. Translating gives CASSLPNPIVAFF.

This chain connects TRBV6-1 to TRBJ1-2, with D perhaps TRBD1 (5 bases). The CDR3 covers 14 residues. Germline-derived CDR1 and CDR2 are MNHNS and SASEGT. V was trimmed by 0 bases and J by 7 bases, leaving 12 bases between them. CDR3 sequence (DNA): TGTGCCAGCAGTGAAGCGCTTCTAGGGGTTGGCTACACCTTC. Translated, it gives CASSEALLGVGYTF.

The rearrangement links TRBV7-9 to TRBJ1-1; D is possibly TRBD1 (5 bases). Trimming stripped 4 bases from V and 0 bases from J, with 12 bases between. Per germline, CDR1 SEHNR and CDR2 FQNEAQ (reference sequence). CDR3 length: 15 amino acids. CDR3 DNA sequence: TGTGCCAGCAGCTACGGCAGGGCTATGAACACTGAAGCTTTCTTT. Amino acids: CASSYGRAMNTEAFF.

This chain joins TRBV28 and TRBJ2-1; no reliable D call. The CDR3 contains 13 residues. Germline CDR1 is MDHEN and CDR2 is SYDVKM. The V and J ends lost 2 bases and 8 bases respectively, with 10 bases between them. The CDR3 DNA reads TGTGCCAGCAGTTTAGAAGTTGGAGATGAGCAGTTCTTC. It translates to CASSLEVGDEQFF. Supplemented by reference TRBV28 and TRBJ2-1, the full variable domain reads DVKVTQSSRYLVKRTGEKVFLECVQDMDHENMFWYRQDPGLGLRLIYFSYDVKMKEKGDIPEGYSVSREKKERFSLILESASTNQTSMYLCASSLEVGDEQFFGPGTRLTVL.

The gene calls are TRBV13 and TRBJ2-1; TRBD2 aligns across 8 bases. This CDR3 comprises 15 residues. V lost 2 bases to trimming and J lost 4 bases; unmatched junction nucleotides: 4. Germline values: CDR1 PRHDT, CDR2 FYEKMQ (reference sequence). In nucleotides, the CDR3 is TGTGCCAGCAGCTTACTGGCGGGGGGATACAATGAGCAGTTCTTC. Translation: CASSLLAGGYNEQFF.

CDR3: CASSLTGWGTDTQYF. The DNA for the CDR3 is TGTGCCAGCAGCTTGACAGGGTGGGGTACAGATACGCAGTATTTT. The gene calls are TRBV5-6 and TRBJ2-3; a possible D gene is TRBD1 (6 bases). Germline lookup yields CDR1 SGHDT and CDR2 YYEEEE. This CDR3 spans 15 amino acids. Trimming pared 1 base from V and 3 bases from J, leaving 12 bases between.

The V gene is TRBV7-2, the J gene TRBJ1-1; possible D gene TRBD1, 6 bases. Germline values: CDR1 SGHTA, CDR2 FQGNSA. V was trimmed by 5 bases and J by 1 base, leaving 11 bases between them. The CDR3 consists of 14 residues. The CDR3 bases are TGTGCCAGCAGCCCCCGCAGGGGGAACACTGAAGCTTTCTTT. Its translation is CASSPRRGNTEAFF.

The rearrangement joins TRBV25-1 to TRBJ2-1, with 11 bases lining up with TRBD2. V shed 5 bases and J 6 bases; nucleotides not matched to a gene: 9. This CDR3 has 16 residues. Germline V gene sequence: CDR1 MGHDK, CDR2 SYGVNS. The CDR3 region has the DNA TGTGCCAGCAGTAAGCTAGCGGGGGGTATCTTCAATGAGCAGTTCTTC. It codes for CASSKLAGGIFNEQFF.

This sequence joins TRBV21-1 and TRBJ2-7; TRBD2, the table's D call, lacks a check against the DNA. TRBV21-1 is an annotated pseudogene. This CDR3 has 16 amino acids. CDR3 bases: TGTGCCAGCAGCAAAGGTTTCCCCGAGTGGAGGTACGAGCAGTACTTC. Translated: CASSKGFPEWRYEQYF.

The chain carries TRBV7-2 and TRBJ1-1; no firm D call. From germline, CDR1 is SGHTA and CDR2 FQGNSA. The V end lost 5 bases, the J end lost 5 bases, and 12 bases lay between the germline ends. This CDR3 comprises 13 residues. The CDR3 reads CASSPGVVTEAFF. The CDR3 DNA is TGTGCCAGCAGCCCGGGAGTAGTTACTGAAGCTTTCTTT.

V gene TRBV6-5 combines with J gene TRBJ1-1, with D hard to call. In germline, CDR1 is MNHEY, CDR2 SVGAGI. Trimming stripped 4 bases from V and 1 base from J, with 7 bases between. CDR3 length equals 13 residues. CDR3 sequence reads: CASSSLSNTEAFF. CDR3 DNA sequence: TGTGCCAGCAGTTCTTTGTCGAACACTGAAGCTTTCTTT.

The chain employs TRBV12-5 and TRBJ2-2; TRBD2 matches at 9 bases. Losses at the gene ends were 7 bases for V and 7 bases for J; bases not matched to a gene: 16. The CDR3 consists of 17 residues. Germline CDR1 reads LGHNT; CDR2 reads FRNRAP. The CDR3 is CASDPSIGGGAGGELFF. For the CDR3, the DNA is TGTGCTAGTGATCCTTCCATTGGCGGGGGGGCCGGCGGGGAGCTGTTTTTT.

This chain connects TRBV5-1 to TRBJ1-2; weak D call: TRBD1 (5 bases). The V end lost 4 bases, the J end lost 1 base, and 17 bases lay between the germline ends. Germline loops: CDR1 SGHRS, CDR2 YFSETQ. The CDR3 has 16 residues. This CDR3 reads CASSENLRGSNYGYTF. CDR3 in DNA: TGCGCCAGCAGCGAAAACCTTAGGGGCAGTAACTATGGCTACACCTTC. Combining the CDR3 with reference TRBV5-1 and TRBJ1-2 gives the whole variable domain KAGVTQTPRYLIKTRGQQVTLSCSPISGHRSVSWYQQTPGQGLQFLFEYFSETQRNKGNFPGRFSGRQFSNSRSEMNVSTLELGDSALYLCASSENLRGSNYGYTFGSGTRLTVV.

This chain links TRBV4-3 with TRBJ2-2, with D uncertain. CDR3 size: 15 residues. CDR1 and CDR2 from the germline V gene are LGHNA and YSLEER. V lost 0 bases and J 5 bases, leaving 10 bases between the germline ends. The DNA of the CDR3 is TGCGCCAGCAGCCAAGATAGCCGAGCGACCGGGGAGCTGTTTTTT. It translates to CASSQDSRATGELFF.

The chain employs TRBV5-4 and TRBJ2-7; perhaps TRBD1 as D (6 bases). V was cut by 4 bases and J by 0 bases, with 17 bases left in between. The CDR3 length is 16 residues. The V gene's germline CDR1 is SGHNT and CDR2 YYREEE (reference sequence). The chain's CDR3 is CASSRADSRSSYEQYF. The DNA of the CDR3 is TGTGCCAGCAGCCGTGCGGACAGTCGAAGCTCCTACGAGCAGTACTTC.

This sequence joins TRBV4-1 and TRBJ1-2; D is possibly TRBD1 (6 bases). This CDR3 contains 15 residues. The V end lost 0 bases, the J end lost 8 bases, and 16 bases lay between the germline ends. CDR1 is MGHRA and CDR2 is YSYEKL in the germline V gene. CDR3 region: CASSQDLAGAGGYTF. The CDR3 region has the DNA TGCGCCAGCAGCCAAGATTTGGCGGGGGCCGGGGGCTACACCTTC.

This chain links TRBV5-6 with TRBJ2-1, with TRBD2 identical over 11 bases. Germline CDR1 SGHDT, CDR2 YYEEEE. With V trimmed by 0 bases and J by 10 bases, 9 bases remained unmatched. This CDR3 has 16 amino acids. DNA for the CDR3: TGTGCCAGCAGCTTGGAGGTGGGTAGCGGGGGGGAGGAGCAGTTCTTC. This translates into CASSLEVGSGGEEQFF. Variable domain in full (rest from reference TRBV5-6 and TRBJ2-1): DAGVTQSPTHLIKTRGQQVTLRCSPKSGHDTVSWYQQALGQGPQFIFQYYEEEERQRGNFPDRFSGHQFPNYSSELNVNALLLGDSALYLCASSLEVGSGGEEQFFGPGTRLTVL.

The chain is built from TRBV27 and TRBJ1-2; 7 bases fit TRBD1. CDR1 is MNHEY, CDR2 SMNVEV, per germline (reference sequence). The ends lost 5 bases at V and 2 bases at J; junction bases unmatched: 2. There are 13 residues in the CDR3. The chain's CDR3 is CASSQTGNYGYTF. The CDR3 bases are TGTGCCAGCAGTCAGACAGGGAACTATGGCTACACCTTC.

The genes are TRBV4-3 and TRBJ2-1, with a tentative D call TRBD1 (6 bases). The CDR3 is 13 amino acids. Germline V CDR1 and CDR2: LGHNA, YSLEER. Trimming shortened V by 4 bases and J by 7 bases, and 11 bases separated the two germline ends. CDR3 region: CASSPYQGNEQFF. Written as DNA, the CDR3 is TGCGCCAGCAGCCCATACCAGGGGAATGAGCAGTTCTTC.

This clone was observed once. The genes are TRBV6-6 and TRBJ2-2, with 10 bases lining up with TRBD1. The CDR3 has 16 amino acids. The junction had 5 bases not matched to a gene; V was cut back by 6 bases and J by 1 base. From germline, CDR1 is MNHNY and CDR2 SVGAGI (reference sequence). CDR3 DNA: TGTGCCAGCAGCCACCGGACAGGGGGGAACACCGGGGAGCTGTTTTTT. Translated: CASSHRTGGNTGELFF.

The rearrangement links TRBV7-9 to TRBJ1-2; D possibly corresponds to TRBD1 (6 bases). The CDR3 runs to 14 residues. Trimming left V 5 bases short and J 8 bases short, with 18 bases between. The germline V gene encodes CDR1 SEHNR and CDR2 FQNEAQ (reference sequence). As DNA, the CDR3 is TGTGCCAGCAGCCCCGACAGGTTCCCCATGGGCTACACCTTC. Translated, it gives CASSPDRFPMGYTF. The complete variable domain, with remaining parts taken from reference TRBV7-9 and TRBJ1-2, reads DTGVSQNPRHKITKRGQNVTFRCDPISEHNRLYWYRQTLGQGPEFLTYFQNEAQLEKSRLLSDRFSAERPKGSFSTLEIQRTEQGDSAMYLCASSPDRFPMGYTFGSGTRLTVV.

The chain combines TRBV7-9 with TRBJ1-1; D remains unclear. Trimming pared 5 bases from V and 1 base from J, leaving 14 bases between. The CDR3 runs to 15 residues. The germline gives CDR1 SEHNR, CDR2 FQNEAQ (reference sequence). CDR3 sequence: CASSPYHTSNTEAFF. Here the CDR3 DNA reads TGTGCCAGCAGCCCTTACCACACCTCGAACACTGAAGCTTTCTTT.

The V call is TRBV5-1, the J call TRBJ1-3, with D possibly matching TRBD1 (5 bases). V was trimmed by 0 bases and J by 0 bases, leaving 10 bases between them. The CDR3 spans 16 residues. Germline loops: CDR1 SGHRS, CDR2 YFSETQ. For the CDR3, the DNA is TGCGCCAGCAGCTTGGTTGGAGGGGCCTCTGGAAACACCATATATTTT. This codes for CASSLVGGASGNTIYF.

The chain combines TRBV2 with TRBJ2-7; 9 bases are a match to TRBD1. The J segment lost 4 bases and the V segment lost 5 bases, leaving 18 bases of the junction unmatched. Germline V gene lookup returns CDR1 SNHLY and CDR2 FYNNEI. The CDR3 spans 18 residues. The CDR3 sequence: CASSSQGTRGTGKYEQYF. The CDR3 DNA reads as TGTGCCAGCAGTTCCCAGGGAACGCGGGGGACAGGGAAATACGAGCAGTACTTC.